These 3 T cell receptor beta chains were sequenced from one sample in a study of neurological immune-mediated disorders. Noted time point: longitudinal time-point 1 (baseline). One entry per CDR3 protein, called by TCRdb with MiXCR from the 5' RACE reads. The sample lists tens of thousands of distinct CDR3 sequences, roughly 15% occurring once. Sequences were obtained from PBMCs. The receptors derive from a female donor with HTLV-1-associated myelopathy (HAM/TSP).

In this sample, this clonotype turned up many times. The rearrangement uses TRBV10-2 and TRBJ2-5; tentatively, D is TRBD1 (6 bases). The CDR3 runs to 15 residues. The V and J ends lost 4 bases and 1 base respectively, with 13 bases between them. The germline gives CDR1 WSHSY, CDR2 SAAADI. This CDR3 is CASSGEGTLQETQYF. The CDR3 region has the DNA TGCGCCAGCAGTGGTGAGGGGACACTCCAAGAGACCCAGTACTTC.

The table lists this clonotype with many counts. The rearrangement joins TRBV10-3 to TRBJ2-3; TRBD2 aligns across 11 bases. CDR1 ENHRY and CDR2 SYGVKD come from the germline V gene. This CDR3 region has 15 residues. Trimming at V came to 4 bases and at J to 6 bases, leaving 6 bases not matched to a gene. The CDR3 spells CAISASASGGDTQYF. CDR3 nucleotides: TGTGCCATCAGTGCTTCGGCTAGCGGGGGGGATACGCAGTATTTT.

This clonotype has a handful of counts. This sequence joins TRBV4-2 and TRBJ2-3; 12 bases line up with TRBD2. The germline V gene has CDR1 LGHNA and CDR2 YNFKEQ. V lost 1 base, J lost 2 bases, and 10 bases stayed unmatched. CDR3 length: 19 residues. CDR3 nucleotide sequence: TGTGCCAGCAGCCAAGTAACCCTAGCGGGGGGGCTGGTCACAGATACGCAGTATTTT. Translation gives CASSQVTLAGGLVTDTQYF.